The rows below give T cell receptor beta chains drawn from one sample of a study of cytomegalovirus exposure and HLA in healthy donors. Sequencing was performed with immunoSEQ multiplex PCR; in TCRdb, only in-frame clones are kept and a portion is missing. The sample yields about 90,000 clones, roughly 84% seen once. Sequenced: PBMCs. The receptors derive from a man aged 30 to 45 in good health and CMV-seronegative. Both conserved end residues are part of each CDR3. Fields, in order: J gene, clone size, CDR3 length, V gene, D gene, CDR3 DNA, CDR3 protein. The D gene is left open where the match is weak. Size values are once, few and many counts, or a class for expanded clones, and some rows have none.

TRBJ1-2 . 13 TRBV30 . TGTGCCTGGAGTGTAACTGAAAACTATGGCTACACCTTC CAWSVTENYGYTF
TRBJ2-1 . 12 TRBV6-6 . TGTGCCAGCAGTTACCAAATCAATGAGCAGTTCTTC CASSYQINEQFF
TRBJ1-2 . 13 TRBV19 . TGTGCCAGTAGCTTCGAGGGAATCTATGGCTACACCTTC CASSFEGIYGYTF
TRBJ1-2 . 15 TRBV9 . TGTGCCAGCAGAGGTGGAGGACTGACTAACTATGGCTACACCTTC CASRGGGLTNYGYTF
TRBJ2-5 . 15 TRBV19 . TGTGCCAGTAGTATGACCCCACGGGATGAAGAGACCCAGTACTTC CASSMTPRDEETQYF
TRBJ1-1 . 15 TRBV13 . TGTGCCAGCAGCTTAGGTACAGCCAGGTTGGGTGAAGCTTTCTTT CASSLGTARLGEAFF
TRBJ2-1 . 17 TRBV10-3 TRBD1 TGTGCCATCAGCGGAACCTGGGACAGAGGGCGCACTAATGAGCAGTTCTTC CAISGTWDRGRTNEQFF
TRBJ2-5 . 14 TRBV29-1 TRBD1 TGCAGCGTCCGATCGGGACAGACGTCCGGGACCCAGTACTTC CSVRSGQTSGTQYF
TRBJ2-7 . 16 TRBV18 TRBD1 TGTGCCAGCTCACCACAAAGGGACAGGGCTACCTACGAGCAGTACTTC CASSPQRDRATYEQYF
TRBJ1-1 . 13 TRBV13 . TGTGCCAGCAGCTTATACTTGAACACTGAAGCTTTCTTT CASSLYLNTEAFF
TRBJ2-5 . 14 TRBV7-3 . TGTGCCAGCAGCTTAACACCAGGGTCGGAGACCCAGTACTTC CASSLTPGSETQYF
TRBJ1-5 . 15 TRBV11-3 TRBD1 TGTGCCAGCAGCCAGGGACAGGTGGCGGATCAGCCCCAGCATTTT CASSQGQVADQPQHF
TRBJ1-5 . 14 TRBV18 TRBD1 TGTGCCAGCTCACTTTGGACAGGGGATCAGCCCCAGCATTTT CASSLWTGDQPQHF
TRBJ1-2 . 14 TRBV19 . TGTGCCAGTAGTATATTGGGTTGGACTGAGAGCTACACCTTC CASSILGWTESYTF
TRBJ1-6 . 17 TRBV4-1 . TGCGCCAGCAGCCAAGATTCGGGAGAAGGATATAATTCACCCCTCCACTTT CASSQDSGEGYNSPLHF
TRBJ2-1 . 17 TRBV10-1 TRBD2 TGCGCCAGCAGCCGCGGTCCGGGACTAGCATTCTACAATGAGCAGTTCTTC CASSRGPGLAFYNEQFF
TRBJ2-1 . 17 TRBV12-5 . TGTGCTAGTGGTTCTCAGCATCAGGGTAGCTCCTACAATGAGCAGTTCTTC CASGSQHQGSSYNEQFF
TRBJ2-3 . 15 TRBV10-3 . TGTGCCATCAGTGAGGAGAGGGGGGGGCCGGATACGCAGTATTTT CAISEERGGPDTQYF
TRBJ1-4 . 14 TRBV28 . TGTGCCAGCAGTTCTACAGGGAGTGGTGAAAAACTGTTTTTT CASSSTGSGEKLFF
TRBJ1-2 . 13 TRBV5-1 TRBD1 TGCGCCAGCAGCTTGGGACAGGGTGACGGCTACACCTTC CASSLGQGDGYTF
TRBJ1-5 . 14 TRBV19 . TGTGCCAGCGGGACAAGGAATAGCAATCAGCCCCAGCATTTT CASGTRNSNQPQHF
TRBJ2-6 . 16 TRBV9 TRBD1 TGTGCCAGCAGCCCGAGACAGGGGGCTGGGGCCAACGTCCTGACTTTC CASSPRQGAGANVLTF
TRBJ1-2 . 15 TRBV2 TRBD1 TGTGCCAGCAGTGAACATGGGACAGGGGACTATGGCTACACCTTC CASSEHGTGDYGYTF
TRBJ1-5 . 14 TRBV6-6 . TGTGCCAGCAGTTCTAGATATAGCAATCAGCCCCAGCATTTT CASSSRYSNQPQHF
TRBJ1-5 . 18 TRBV9 . TGTGCCAGCAGCGAAAAAGACTTCCGACAGTGCCAATTTCAGCCCCAGCATTTT CASSEKDFRQCQFQPQHF
TRBJ2-2 . 17 TRBV10-3 . TGTGCCATCAGTGAGTCGGCCGGACTACAAAACACCGGGGAGCTGTTTTTT CAISESAGLQNTGELFF
TRBJ2-1 once 14 TRBV11-2 TRBD1 TGTGCCAGCATCACCGGGACAGGATCATTAGAGCAGTTCTTC CASITGTGSLEQFF
TRBJ2-1 . 15 TRBV19 . TGTGCCAGTAAGAGGGCCTTAAGCTCCTACAATGAGCAGTTCTTC CASKRALSSYNEQFF
TRBJ2-3 . 16 TRBV5-1 . TGCGCCAGCAGCTACTCCCTCGGTCAGGGCGTAGATACGCAGTATTTT CASSYSLGQGVDTQYF
TRBJ1-1 . 13 TRBV6-1 . TGTGCCAGCAGTGATTTTATGAACACTGAAGCTTTCTTT CASSDFMNTEAFF
TRBJ2-7 . 13 TRBV28 . TGTGCCAGCAGTTCCTCCCGGGGCTACGAGCAGTACTTC CASSSSRGYEQYF
TRBJ1-5 . 14 TRBV27 . TGTGCCAGCAGTTTATACGGGAGCAATCAGCCCCAGCATTTT CASSLYGSNQPQHF
TRBJ1-1 . 15 TRBV7-8 . TGTGCCGGCAGCTTAGCGGGCACCTCAAACACTGAAGCTTTCTTT CAGSLAGTSNTEAFF
TRBJ2-3 many 16 TRBV4-2 TRBD2 TGTGCCAGCAGCCAAGGTACCAGCGGGGGAGCAGATACGCAGTATTTT CASSQGTSGGADTQYF
TRBJ2-7 . 13 TRBV7-9 TRBD1 TGTGCCAGCAGCGGGGACAGCCGAGTTAAGCAGTACTTC CASSGDSRVKQYF
TRBJ1-5 few 14 TRBV7-2 . TGTGCCAGCAGCTTAACGGGGTTCGTTCAGCCCCAGCATTTT CASSLTGFVQPQHF
TRBJ2-5 . 13 TRBV30 . TGTGCCTGGAGGGTCAGGGGAGGGGAGACCCAGTACTTC CAWRVRGGETQYF
TRBJ1-2 . 18 TRBV7-2 TRBD1 TGTGCCAGCAGAGATTGGGGACAGGGACTTAGTAGTGACTATGGCTACACCTTC CASRDWGQGLSSDYGYTF
TRBJ2-5 . 15 TRBV15 TRBD1 TGTGCCACCAGCAGAATCAGGGGGCGAGGGGAGACCCAGTACTTC CATSRIRGRGETQYF
TRBJ2-3 . 14 TRBV5-1 . TGCGCCAGCTATTGGGGGGGCTGGGCAGATACGCAGTATTTT CASYWGGWADTQYF